Below are 24 T cell receptor beta chains sequenced from a single sample in a study of T-cell memory formation after mild COVID-19. TCRdb fed the 5' RACE reads into MiXCR, producing one record per CDR3 protein. This table has more than 150,000 distinct CDR3 sequences, about a fifth appearing once. Sequencing was done on a sample of PBMCs or a T cell subset sorted from them (not recorded which). Receptors were obtained from an adult woman who had mild COVID-19 (a few samples of this study predate the infection). Cell type and time point are not known.

This clonotype was seen a few times. The gene calls are TRBV6-5 and TRBJ1-1, with D hard to call. With 5 bases removed from V and 0 bases from J, the gap between germline ends came to 13 bases. This CDR3 is 15 amino acids long. CDR1 is MNHEY, CDR2 SVGAGI, per germline. The CDR3 sequence is CASSVGRPMNTEAFF. CDR3 DNA sequence: TGTGCCAGCAGTGTAGGGAGGCCCATGAACACTGAAGCTTTCTTT.

The rearrangement links TRBV18 to TRBJ2-7; no clear D gene. Germline-derived CDR1 and CDR2 are KGHSH and LQKENI. CDR3 size: 15 residues. Trimming pared 5 bases from V and 3 bases from J, leaving 17 bases between. The CDR3 reads CASSGVRHRDYEQYF. As DNA, the CDR3 is TGTGCCAGCTCAGGTGTACGCCACAGAGACTACGAGCAGTACTTC. Drawing the rest from reference TRBV18 and TRBJ2-7, the complete variable domain is NAGVMQNPRHLVRRRGQEARLRCSPMKGHSHVYWYRQLPEEGLKFMVYLQKENIIDESGMPKERFSAEFPKEGPSILRIQQVVRGDSAAYFCASSGVRHRDYEQYFGPGTRLTVT.

The chain has TRBV7-6 and TRBJ2-1; 7 positions agree with TRBD1. In germline, CDR1 is SGHVS, CDR2 FNYEAQ. J gave up 8 bases and V 7 bases, and 5 bases lay outside the gene matches. The CDR3 covers 12 residues. The CDR3 DNA reads as TGTGCCAGCAACACAGGGGTGCATGAGCAGTTCTTC. It encodes CASNTGVHEQFF.

The chain uses TRBV2 and TRBJ2-3; the match to TRBD2 covers 8 bases. V lost 5 bases and J lost 1; bases outside the gene matches: 5. CDR1 SNHLY and CDR2 FYNNEI come from the germline V gene. The length of the CDR3 is 15 residues. The CDR3 nucleotides read TGTGCCAGCAGTCCCCCGGGACTAGGCACAGATACGCAGTATTTT. Encoded protein: CASSPPGLGTDTQYF.

The V and J genes are TRBV10-3 and TRBJ1-6; the D gene is possibly TRBD1 (6 bases). Germline V gives CDR1 ENHRY, CDR2 SYGVKD. This CDR3 contains 15 residues. Trimming removed 3 bases at V and 15 bases at J, with 21 bases between. The CDR3 nucleotides read TGTGCCATCAGTGACCCTGGGCAGGGGAACTATCTCCTCCACTTT. Translation gives CAISDPGQGNYLLHF.

This clonotype showed up just a few times. The J gene is TRBJ1-2, the V gene TRBV20-1; no clear D. The V end was cut by 0 bases, the J end by 4 bases, with 18 bases between. Germline-derived CDR1 and CDR2 are DFQATT and SNEGSKA (reference sequence). The CDR3 covers 16 residues. The CDR3 coding sequence is TGCAGTGCTAGAGATCGCGAACCTACCTATTTCTATGGCTACACCTTC. It translates to CSARDREPTYFYGYTF.

This clonotype has a handful of counts. V usage is TRBV7-6 and J usage is TRBJ1-1; D ambiguous. V was cut by 1 base and J by 4 bases, with 7 bases left in between. The CDR3 totals 13 residues. Germline V lookup: CDR1 SGHVS, CDR2 FNYEAQ. The CDR3 is CASSLVGLTEAFF. The CDR3 DNA is TGTGCCAGCAGCTTAGTAGGGCTCACTGAAGCTTTCTTT.

This clonotype was recorded a few times. The CDR3 DNA is TGTGCCAGCAGCGTCGACGGGGGCGATGAAAACATTCAGTACTTC. It specifies CASSVDGGDENIQYF. This chain connects TRBV9 to TRBJ2-4, with D perhaps assigned TRBD1 or TRBD2 (6 bases each). The CDR3 is made up of 15 amino acids. Germline V CDR1 and CDR2: SGDLS, YYNGEE. The ends were cut back, 2 bases at V and 5 bases at J, with 14 bases in the middle.

The chain carries TRBV7-2 and TRBJ1-1; D gene unclear. Germline V gene lookup returns CDR1 SGHTA and CDR2 FQGNSA. This CDR3 contains 15 residues. V shed 5 bases and J shed 2 bases, with 15 bases lying between them. The CDR3 protein is CASSPDNSFNTEAFF. The CDR3 nucleotides are TGTGCCAGCAGCCCAGATAACAGTTTTAACACTGAAGCTTTCTTT. The full variable domain, in which reference TRBV7-2 and TRBJ1-1 provide the parts outside the CDR3, is GAGVSQSPSNKVTEKGKDVELRCDPISGHTALYWYRQSLGQGLEFLIYFQGNSAPDKSGLPSDRFSAERTGGSVSTLTIQRTQQEDSAVYLCASSPDNSFNTEAFFGQGTRLTVV.

This chain joins TRBV27 and TRBJ2-7, with D perhaps matching TRBD1 (5 bases). The germline gives CDR1 MNHEY, CDR2 SMNVEV (reference sequence). The CDR3 runs 15 residues. V was trimmed by 5 bases and J by 3 bases, leaving 17 bases between them. CDR3 sequence (DNA): TGTGCCAGCAGTAGGGGCGATGTTTCGCTCTACGAGCAGTACTTC. Protein sequence: CASSRGDVSLYEQYF.

This clonotype was recorded a few times. V and J are TRBV20-1 and TRBJ2-5, with TRBD1 as a possible D gene (6 bases). The CDR3 has 13 residues. The germline gives CDR1 DFQATT, CDR2 SNEGSKA (reference sequence). Trimming took 1 base from V and 1 from J, leaving 7 bases between them. The CDR3 protein is CSARGTVQETQYF. The CDR3 DNA reads TGCAGTGCTAGAGGGACAGTCCAAGAGACCCAGTACTTC.

This clonotype has a handful of counts. The CDR3 DNA is TGCGCCAGCAGCTTGGTTCCGGGAGACTACGAGCAGTACTTC. This translates into CASSLVPGDYEQYF. V and J are TRBV5-1 and TRBJ2-7, with D perhaps TRBD2 (6 bases). Looked up from germline, CDR1 is SGHRS and CDR2 is YFSETQ. The CDR3 runs 14 residues. V was cut by 0 bases and J by 3 bases, with 10 bases left in between.

This clonotype was counted many times. This sequence joins TRBV29-1 and TRBJ2-5; D possibly corresponds to TRBD2 (5 bases). The germline V gene encodes CDR1 SQVTM and CDR2 ANQGSEA. The CDR3 sequence is 12 residues long. With 0 bases removed from V and 5 bases from J, the gap between germline ends came to 7 bases. The CDR3 region has the DNA TGCAGCGTTGAAGATGAGCGGGAGACCCAGTACTTC. Protein product: CSVEDERETQYF.

This clonotype turned up a few times. The CDR3 region has the DNA TGCGCCAGCAGCCATCGCGGGGCGGGGTACACTGAAGCTTTCTTT. This gives the protein CASSHRGAGYTEAFF. The V call is TRBV4-1, the J call TRBJ1-1; D is perhaps TRBD1 (5 bases). Germline V lookup: CDR1 MGHRA, CDR2 YSYEKL. V lost 3 bases, J lost 3 bases, and 14 bases lay in between. This CDR3 is 15 amino acids long.

Ten or more counts support this clonotype. This chain joins TRBV5-4 and TRBJ2-1; TRBD2 might be the D (6 bases). The CDR3 length is 15 residues. The germline V gene has CDR1 SGHNT and CDR2 YYREEE (reference sequence). Trimming left V 0 bases short and J 4 bases short, with 11 bases between. This CDR3 is CASSLDGTSYNEQFF. CDR3 DNA: TGTGCCAGCAGCTTGGATGGGACTTCGTACAATGAGCAGTTCTTC.

This clonotype has a handful of counts. The rearrangement joins TRBV4-3 to TRBJ2-2; TRBD1 matches 8 bases. Losses at the gene ends were 4 bases for V and 6 bases for J; bases not matched to a gene: 10. From germline, CDR1 is LGHNA and CDR2 YSLEER. The CDR3 consists of 16 residues. The CDR3 DNA reads as TGCGCCAGCAGCCTAAGGAGACAGGGGATCCCCGGGGAGCTGTTTTTT. Translation gives CASSLRRQGIPGELFF.

There are many counts of this clonotype. The V and J genes are TRBV11-3 and TRBJ2-1, with D possibly being TRBD2 (6 bases). Trimming pared 5 bases from V and 10 bases from J, leaving 9 bases between. CDR1 and CDR2 from the germline V gene are SGHNT and YENEEA. The CDR3 totals 11 residues. CDR3 sequence: CASSTTSEQFF. As DNA, the CDR3 is TGTGCCAGCAGCACAACTAGCGAGCAGTTCTTC.

The table lists this clonotype with a few counts. The V and J genes are TRBV5-6 and TRBJ2-7; D not certain. The CDR3 totals 14 residues. V lost 0 bases and J 6 bases, leaving 13 bases between the germline ends. Germline CDR1 SGHDT, CDR2 YYEEEE. CDR3 sequence reads: CASSLGSITSEQYF. For the CDR3, the DNA is TGTGCCAGCAGCTTGGGGAGTATCACCTCCGAGCAGTACTTC.

J is TRBJ2-7 and V is TRBV5-6; D is perhaps TRBD2 (6 bases). Trimming stripped 3 bases from V and 3 bases from J, with 10 bases between. Germline lookup yields CDR1 SGHDT and CDR2 YYEEEE. The CDR3 is made up of 13 amino acids. The CDR3 sequence: CASSSGTFYEQYF. CDR3 bases: TGTGCCAGCAGCTCCGGGACTTTCTACGAGCAGTACTTC. Complete variable domain (other parts from reference TRBV5-6 and TRBJ2-7): DAGVTQSPTHLIKTRGQQVTLRCSPKSGHDTVSWYQQALGQGPQFIFQYYEEEERQRGNFPDRFSGHQFPNYSSELNVNALLLGDSALYLCASSSGTFYEQYFGPGTRLTVT.

The sample holds a few counts of this clonotype. The genes are TRBV6-5 and TRBJ2-1; 7 nucleotides line up with TRBD2. The CDR3 is 16 amino acids. V lost 2 bases, J lost 3 bases, and 7 bases stayed unmatched. Germline V gene lookup returns CDR1 MNHEY and CDR2 SVGAGI. CDR3 amino acids: CASSYRPTSNYNEQFF. CDR3 coding DNA: TGTGCCAGCAGTTACAGGCCGACTAGCAACTACAATGAGCAGTTCTTC.

In this sample, this clonotype turned up a few times. The rearrangement joins TRBV5-1 to TRBJ2-1, with D perhaps matching TRBD1 (6 bases). In germline, CDR1 is SGHRS, CDR2 YFSETQ. The CDR3 consists of 13 residues. V dropped 5 bases and J dropped 4 bases, with 10 bases sitting between them. CDR3 in DNA: TGCGCCAGCAGTTATGACAGGTACAATGAGCAGTTCTTC. Its translation is CASSYDRYNEQFF.

This chain links TRBV2 with TRBJ2-1; 10 bases fit TRBD2. The CDR3 extends over 13 amino acids. Germline CDR1 SNHLY, CDR2 FYNNEI. The CDR3 sequence: CSGTSGDHNEQFF. The CDR3 coding sequence is TGTTCCGGAACTAGCGGGGACCACAATGAGCAGTTCTTC.

This chain uses TRBV6-6 with TRBJ2-2; no clear D gene. The V end lost 4 bases, the J end lost 1 base, and 7 bases lay between the germline ends. CDR3 length equals 14 residues. Germline CDR1 MNHNY, CDR2 SVGAGI (reference sequence). CDR3 DNA sequence: TGTGCCAGCAGTTTTACAGTGAACACCGGGGAGCTGTTTTTT. It translates to CASSFTVNTGELFF.

The chain links TRBV11-3 to TRBJ2-3, with D tentatively TRBD2 (6 bases). The germline V and J ends were trimmed by 5 bases and 1 base, with 16 bases remaining between them. The CDR3 is 16 amino acids. CDR1 SGHNT and CDR2 YENEEA come from the germline V gene. The chain's CDR3 is CASSTWEDGGTDTQYF. As DNA, the CDR3 is TGTGCCAGCAGCACGTGGGAGGACGGAGGCACAGATACGCAGTATTTT.